This T cell receptor (beta chain) was profiled in a study of blood T cell repertoires in COVID-19. Study background: From the United States, Italy and Spain came samples of acute and convalescent COVID-19. PBMCs, B-cell-depleted T cells, or T cells were the source of the cDNA or gDNA that made up the material.

The CDR3 is made up of 16 amino acids. V lost 6 bases, J lost 5 bases, and 7 bases stayed unmatched. The germline V gene has CDR1 MNHEY and CDR2 SVGEGT. Original data processing: From reference gene primer amplification, estimates of nucleated cell counts were derived. Measured with immunoSEQ multiplex PCR; TCRdb has only the in-frame clones, and not every one. That table supplies the V and J calls and clone size; D and trimming were determined from the DNA. This sample yields approximately 280,000 clones, of which around 86% are seen a single time; less than 2.5% belongs to the top ten. The chain carries TRBV6-2 or TRBV6-3 and TRBJ2-1; TRBD2 agrees at 13 bases. The sequence came from a woman younger than 45 who had recovered from COVID-19. The sequenced sample consisted of peripheral blood. The CDR3 sequence is CASSRLAGGWDNEQFF. The DNA for the CDR3 is TGTGCCAGCAGCCGACTAGCGGGAGGCTGGGACAATGAGCAGTTCTTC.